This T cell receptor (delta chain) emerged from a study of gamma-delta chains in newborns, infants, children. Study in general: Polyclonal expansion of innate γδ T cells after birth follows microbial exposure.

This CDR3 contains 19 residues. CDR1 and CDR2 from the germline V gene are GEAIGNYY and EKD. TCRdb re-called clones from the reads via CATT. This table holds 3,500 to 4,500 delta-chain clones, roughly 0.54% found once. With respect to this clone: This may arise from a read error, as a much more abundant clone is one base away. Other DNA sequences from this sample encode an identical CDR3 as well.

This receptor was identified in a child who was a newborn, infant or young child, either healthy, febrile or measles-vaccinated (not recorded which). The rearrangement joins TRDV2 to TRDJ3; 8 nucleotides agree with TRDD3. The sequenced sample was blood. The CDR3 spells CACDRSWGTSSWDTRQMFF. In DNA form, the CDR3 reads TGTGCCTGCGACAGAAGCTGGGGGACCAGCTCCTGGGACACCCGACAGATGTTTTTC.